These 32 T cell receptor beta chains were all obtained from the same sample, sequenced in a study of T-cell reconstitution after alpha-beta-depleted transplantation in children. TCRbeta library preparation incorporated unique molecular identifiers. TCRdb re-derived calls from the PCR reads in MiXCR, one entry per CDR3 protein. The repertoire holds over 200,000 distinct CDR3 sequences, with roughly a tenth as singletons. The source material was PBMCs from the stem cell graft donor, sampled from the stem cell graft. All receptors derive from a human donor who donated a stem cell graft to a child with acute lymphoblastic leukemia.

For the CDR3, the DNA is TGCAGTGCTAACAAACTAGCGGGGGGGCTCGATACGCAGTATTTT. Its protein is CSANKLAGGLDTQYF. The chain combines TRBV20-1 with TRBJ2-3, with 13 bases that match TRBD2. This CDR3 spans 15 amino acids. CDR1 is DFQATT, CDR2 SNEGSKA, per germline (reference sequence). V lost 4 bases to trimming and J lost 6 bases; unmatched junction nucleotides: 7.

This clonotype has a count of ten or more. The genes are TRBV13 and TRBJ2-2; D is unclear. The V end was cut by 4 bases, the J end by 0 bases, with 6 bases between. CDR1 and CDR2 (germline): PRHDT, FYEKMQ (reference sequence). The CDR3 is made up of 14 amino acids. As DNA, the CDR3 is TGTGCCAGCAGCTCGCGACCGAACACCGGGGAGCTGTTTTTT. Protein: CASSSRPNTGELFF.

This chain links TRBV6-5 with TRBJ2-7; the D is unclear. V lost 1 base, J lost 2 bases, and 12 bases lay in between. The germline V gene has CDR1 MNHEY and CDR2 SVGAGI. CDR3 length equals 15 residues. CDR3 residues: CASSYWAGQPYEQYF. The CDR3 DNA sequence: TGTGCCAGCAGTTACTGGGCAGGCCAACCCTACGAGCAGTACTTC.

The J gene is TRBJ1-2, the V gene TRBV6-2 or TRBV6-3; no reliable D call. This CDR3 is built from 14 residues. The ends were cut back, 5 bases at V and 8 bases at J, with 18 bases in the middle. The germline V gene has CDR1 MNHEY and CDR2 SVGEGT. CDR3: CASSPGSPALGYTF. The DNA for the CDR3 is TGTGCCAGCAGTCCCGGTAGTCCTGCGTTAGGCTACACCTTC.

The rearrangement uses TRBV27 and TRBJ1-1, with 8 bases lining up with TRBD1. V was clipped by 6 bases and J by 3 bases; unmatched bases: 9. Germline assignment: CDR1 MNHEY and CDR2 SMNVEV (reference sequence). The CDR3 is made up of 15 amino acids. The CDR3: CASRKRTGRDTEAFF. CDR3 coding DNA: TGTGCCAGCAGAAAAAGGACAGGGAGAGACACTGAAGCTTTCTTT.

This clonotype was seen a few times. The gene calls are TRBV27 and TRBJ2-5, with unresolved D. Germline lookup yields CDR1 MNHEY and CDR2 SMNVEV (reference sequence). V lost 6 bases and J 5 bases, leaving 16 bases between the germline ends. The length of the CDR3 is 14 residues. For the CDR3, the DNA is TGTGCCAGCAGCCGCCATCCCTTTCGGGAGACCCAGTACTTC. It codes for CASSRHPFRETQYF.

The chain uses TRBV7-8 and TRBJ1-5, with D perhaps TRBD1 (5 bases). CDR1 and CDR2 from the germline V gene are SGHVS and FQNEAQ. The CDR3 spans 15 residues. V was trimmed by 4 bases and J by 0 bases, leaving 10 bases between them. The CDR3 loop is CASSSGILSNQPQHF. Written as DNA, the CDR3 is TGTGCCAGCAGCTCAGGGATCCTTAGCAATCAGCCCCAGCATTTT.

This clonotype was detected ten times or more. This chain uses TRBV5-5 with TRBJ2-6, with 8 bases identical to TRBD1. J gave up 2 bases and V 5 bases, and 9 bases lay outside the gene matches. The germline V gene encodes CDR1 SGHKS and CDR2 YYEKEE (reference sequence). This CDR3 has 17 residues. The CDR3 sequence is CASRQGAVLAGANVLTF. CDR3 DNA: TGTGCCAGCAGGCAGGGGGCCGTATTGGCTGGGGCCAACGTCCTGACTTTC.

This chain's CDR3 is CASSGSAGKLFF. CDR3 coding DNA: TGTGCCAGCAGCGGAAGTGCAGGAAAACTGTTTTTT. V and J are TRBV25-1 and TRBJ1-4, with D unresolved. Trimming pared 6 bases from V and 10 bases from J, leaving 12 bases between. The germline V gene has CDR1 MGHDK and CDR2 SYGVNS. The length of the CDR3 is 12 residues.

This clonotype was seen a few times. The rearrangement links TRBV4-3 to TRBJ2-3; 10 bases agree with TRBD2. From germline, CDR1 is LGHNA and CDR2 YSLEER. The V gene end was trimmed by 0 bases and the J gene end by 0 bases; junction bases not matched to a gene: 12. CDR3 length: 20 amino acids. This CDR3 is CASSQDWGSGGSSSTDTQYF. CDR3 coding DNA: TGCGCCAGCAGCCAAGATTGGGGTAGCGGGGGGTCATCTAGCACAGATACGCAGTATTTT.

The gene calls are TRBV5-1 and TRBJ1-1; possibly TRBD1 for D (6 bases). This CDR3 spans 14 amino acids. Germline values: CDR1 SGHRS, CDR2 YFSETQ. The germline V and J ends were trimmed by 4 bases and 4 bases, with 14 bases remaining between them. The CDR3 loop reads CASSQDSASTEAFF. The CDR3 nucleotides are TGCGCCAGCAGCCAGGACAGCGCTAGCACTGAAGCTTTCTTT.

This clonotype was detected many times. The V gene is TRBV6-4, the J gene TRBJ1-1; D is possibly TRBD1 (5 bases). Germline values: CDR1 MRHNA, CDR2 SNTAGT. The V end lost 4 bases, the J end lost 0 bases, and 6 bases lay between the germline ends. CDR3 size: 13 residues. The CDR3 DNA follows: TGTGCCAGCAGTGCAGGGATGAACACTGAAGCTTTCTTT. Translating it yields CASSAGMNTEAFF.

The chain has TRBV10-2 and TRBJ2-2, with D perhaps given as TRBD1 or TRBD2 (5 bases each). CDR1 WSHSY and CDR2 SAAADI come from the germline V gene. The CDR3 is 11 amino acids. Trimming took off 7 bases at V and 9 bases at J, with 9 bases between the two ends. The CDR3 reads CASIGDRELFF. The CDR3 DNA follows: TGCGCCAGCATCGGGGACCGGGAGCTGTTTTTT.

The gene calls are TRBV20-1 and TRBJ1-1; possibly TRBD1 for D (5 bases). The germline gives CDR1 DFQATT, CDR2 SNEGSKA (reference sequence). V was cut by 0 bases and J by 3 bases, with 14 bases left in between. The CDR3 totals 15 residues. As DNA, the CDR3 is TGCAGTGCTAGAGATGAGGGCAGGGCCTACACTGAAGCTTTCTTT. Its protein product is CSARDEGRAYTEAFF.

The chain uses TRBV5-1 and TRBJ2-2, with a possible D match to TRBD1 (7 bases). The ends were cut back, 4 bases at V and 9 bases at J, with 13 bases in the middle. Looked up from germline, CDR1 is SGHRS and CDR2 is YFSETQ. CDR3 length: 13 amino acids. DNA of the CDR3: TGCGCCAGCAGCGAGCAGGGGGGCCGGGAGCTGTTTTTT. Amino acids: CASSEQGGRELFF.

The V gene is TRBV7-6, the J gene TRBJ2-7; no clear D. CDR1 SGHVS and CDR2 FNYEAQ come from the germline V gene. Trimming removed 5 bases at V and 6 bases at J, with 14 bases between. The CDR3 totals 13 residues. The CDR3: CASSGEGLSEQYF. The CDR3 DNA reads TGTGCCAGCAGCGGGGAAGGGCTCTCCGAGCAGTACTTC. Full variable domain (outside the CDR3, taken from reference TRBV7-6 and TRBJ2-7): GAGVSQSPRYKVTKRGQDVALRCDPISGHVSLYWYRQALGQGPEFLTYFNYEAQQDKSGLPNDRFSAERPEGSISTLTIQRTEQRDSAMYRCASSGEGLSEQYFGPGTRLTVT.

The CDR3 reads CASSQPGSYGYTF. The CDR3 DNA reads TGCGCCAGCAGTCAACCAGGGTCCTATGGCTACACCTTC. The rearrangement joins TRBV10-2 to TRBJ1-2; possible D gene TRBD1, 5 bases. The CDR3 runs to 13 residues. Trimming pared 5 bases from V and 4 bases from J, leaving 11 bases between. Per the germline V gene, CDR1 is WSHSY and CDR2 is SAAADI.

This clonotype was observed a few times. J is TRBJ2-7 and V is TRBV7-8; 7 bases align to TRBD1. The ends lost 0 bases at V and 9 bases at J; junction bases unmatched: 8. Germline V gene lookup returns CDR1 SGHVS and CDR2 FQNEAQ. CDR3 length: 14 amino acids. Written as DNA, the CDR3 is TGTGCCAGCAGCTTAGCGGATCGGGACAGTATGCAGTACTTC. Amino acid sequence: CASSLADRDSMQYF. The full variable domain, rest sourced from reference TRBV7-8 and TRBJ2-7, is GAGVSQSPRYKVAKRGQDVALRCDPISGHVSLFWYQQALGQGPEFLTYFQNEAQLDKSGLPSDRFFAERPEGSVSTLKIQRTQQEDSAVYLCASSLADRDSMQYFGPGTRLTVT.

This clonotype showed up many times. V usage is TRBV29-1 and J usage is TRBJ2-7, with 9 bases matching TRBD1. The germline gives CDR1 SQVTM, CDR2 ANQGSEA. V lost 4 bases and J lost 4; bases outside the gene matches: 8. This CDR3 has 14 residues. CDR3 protein: CSVVSGQGKYEQYF. The DNA of the CDR3 is TGCAGCGTTGTCTCGGGACAGGGTAAATACGAGCAGTACTTC.

The genes are TRBV27 and TRBJ2-1; either TRBD1 or TRBD2 may fit D (5 bases each). V lost 2 bases and J lost 4, with 12 bases in between. From germline, CDR1 is MNHEY and CDR2 SMNVEV (reference sequence). The CDR3 runs to 15 residues. The DNA of the CDR3 is TGTGCCAGCAGTTTAGGGGGTAAATATTACAATGAGCAGTTCTTC. It is translated as CASSLGGKYYNEQFF.

This clonotype occurred a few times. J is TRBJ2-7 and V is TRBV10-3, with D possibly TRBD2 on 5 matching bases. The CDR3 length is 16 residues. Germline-derived CDR1 and CDR2 are ENHRY and SYGVKD. With 2 bases removed from V and 0 bases from J, the gap between germline ends came to 14 bases. The CDR3 DNA reads as TGTGCCATCAGTGAGGTCGCACTCACTAGCTCCTACGAGCAGTACTTC. This codes for CAISEVALTSSYEQYF.

This clonotype was counted between two and nine times. The chain combines TRBV6-5 with TRBJ2-7; no definite D call. This CDR3 has 14 amino acids. With 6 bases removed from V and 2 bases from J, the gap between germline ends came to 14 bases. Germline V lookup: CDR1 MNHEY, CDR2 SVGAGI. Here the CDR3 reads CASSSGVSPYEQYF. The CDR3 DNA reads as TGTGCCAGCAGCTCCGGAGTGAGTCCCTACGAGCAGTACTTC.

This clonotype has at least ten counts. The rearrangement links TRBV5-6 to TRBJ2-2; D might be TRBD1 (5 bases). Germline lookup yields CDR1 SGHDT and CDR2 YYEEEE. The CDR3 loop spans 16 amino acids. Trimming took off 0 bases at V and 4 bases at J, with 13 bases between the two ends. CDR3 nucleotides: TGTGCCAGCAGCTTGGTTTCAGCAGGGTTCACCGGGGAGCTGTTTTTT. The encoded protein is CASSLVSAGFTGELFF. The full variable domain, with the rest looked up from reference TRBV5-6 and TRBJ2-2, is DAGVTQSPTHLIKTRGQQVTLRCSPKSGHDTVSWYQQALGQGPQFIFQYYEEEERQRGNFPDRFSGHQFPNYSSELNVNALLLGDSALYLCASSLVSAGFTGELFFGEGSRLTVL.

The rearrangement joins TRBV6-2 or TRBV6-3 to TRBJ2-7, with 9 bases fitting TRBD1. The CDR3 covers 18 residues. Germline assignment: CDR1 MNHEY and CDR2 SVGEGT. Trimming took 2 bases from V and 3 from J; bases not matched to a gene: 14. The CDR3 protein is CASSYRRTGELIGYEQYF. For the CDR3, the DNA is TGTGCCAGCAGTTACAGAAGGACAGGGGAACTGATCGGCTACGAGCAGTACTTC.

The J gene is TRBJ2-7, the V gene TRBV10-3; TRBD2 matches at 9 bases. Germline trimming cut 6 bases from V and 5 bases from J; bases unmatched to any gene: 8. Germline-derived CDR1 and CDR2 are ENHRY and SYGVKD. The CDR3 length is 14 residues. For the CDR3, the DNA is TGTGCCATCAGGAGCGGGGGGAATCCCCACGAGCAGTACTTC. The encoded protein is CAIRSGGNPHEQYF.

This clonotype was picked up many times. This rearrangement joins TRBV19 to TRBJ2-7, with D uncertain. V was clipped by 7 bases and J by 3 bases, with 10 bases between them. CDR3 length equals 12 residues. Germline CDR1 reads LNHDA; CDR2 reads SQIVND (reference sequence). CDR3: CASTADNYEQYF. For the CDR3, the DNA is TGTGCCAGTACCGCGGATAACTACGAGCAGTACTTC.

This clonotype was observed many times. The chain is built from TRBV12-3 or TRBV12-4 and TRBJ1-5; 7 bases match TRBD1. The V segment lost 6 bases and the J segment 4 bases; nucleotides outside the gene matches: 12. There are 16 residues in the CDR3. The CDR3 is CASRDSTGAVNQPQHF. DNA of the CDR3: TGTGCCAGCAGGGATTCTACAGGGGCGGTAAATCAGCCCCAGCATTTT.

The chain carries TRBV15 and TRBJ1-2; D gene ambiguous. V was cut by 0 bases and J by 8 bases, with 10 bases left in between. Germline V gene lookup returns CDR1 LNHNV and CDR2 YYDKDF (reference sequence). This CDR3 is built from 13 residues. For the CDR3, the DNA is TGTGCCACCAGCAGAGACTATGCTGGGGGCTACACCTTC. This gives the protein CATSRDYAGGYTF.

This clonotype was detected only a few times. The rearrangement links TRBV3-1 to TRBJ2-1; 13 positions match TRBD2. Germline trimming cut 4 bases from V and 3 bases from J; bases unmatched to any gene: 9. The CDR3 loop spans 18 amino acids. The germline V gene encodes CDR1 LGHDT and CDR2 YNNKEL (reference sequence). CDR3 nucleotides: TGTGCCAGCAGCCCCATCGGACTAGCGGGGGCGGGCTACAATGAGCAGTTCTTC. Amino acid sequence: CASSPIGLAGAGYNEQFF.

This clonotype was found many times. This chain uses TRBV7-2 with TRBJ1-3; D gene ambiguous. V lost 5 bases and J lost 0, with 14 bases in between. Germline V gene sequence: CDR1 SGHTA, CDR2 FQGNSA. The CDR3 spans 16 residues. CDR3 loop: CASSLHPLASGNTIYF. CDR3 DNA sequence: TGTGCCAGCAGCCTCCATCCACTGGCCTCTGGAAACACCATATATTTT.

Only a few counts were recorded for this clonotype. The chain couples TRBV4-1 to TRBJ2-7; the D gene could be TRBD1 or TRBD2 (5 bases each). V dropped 4 bases and J dropped 0 bases, with 13 bases sitting between them. The germline V gene has CDR1 MGHRA and CDR2 YSYEKL. The CDR3 contains 15 residues. The CDR3 region has the DNA TGCGCCAGCAGCCCAGCCGGGACGGCCTCCTACGAGCAGTACTTC. As protein: CASSPAGTASYEQYF.

This clonotype was seen many times. The chain uses TRBV20-1 and TRBJ1-1; the D is unclear. Trimming left V 0 bases short and J 3 bases short, with 11 bases between. Germline CDR1 DFQATT, CDR2 SNEGSKA (reference sequence). This CDR3 is 14 amino acids long. The CDR3 loop reads CSARDPPWDTEAFF. The DNA for the CDR3 is TGCAGTGCTAGAGATCCCCCGTGGGACACTGAAGCTTTCTTT.